This is a list of T cell receptor beta chains from one sample in a study of response to subunit inactivated influenza vaccine. TCRdb re-analysed the RT-PCR reads in MiXCR, keeping a single row per CDR3 protein. This table holds 700,000 to 900,000 distinct CDR3 sequences, 20% to 25% found once. The specimen comprised PBMCs from blood, sampled less than 6 days after vaccination. Source of these receptors: a man in his fifties or sixties who received an inactivated influenza vaccine. The CDR3 runs from the conserved cysteine through the conserved F or W. The D gene is left open where the match is weak. Not every row has a clone size; where given, it reads once, few, many or a size class.

CDR3,DNA,size,J,V,D
CASRRIRGGIYEQYF,TGCGCCAGCCGCCGAATCCGGGGGGGAATCTACGAGCAGTACTTC,-,TRBJ2-7,TRBV5-1,TRBD2
CASHFPRDTYEQYF,TGTGCCAGCCATTTTCCTCGGGATACCTACGAGCAGTACTTC,few,TRBJ2-7,TRBV2,-
CASSISGGLTDTQYF,TGTGCCAGCAGCATAAGCGGGGGACTCACAGATACGCAGTATTTT,-,TRBJ2-3,TRBV7-2,TRBD2
CASSFAGKNTGELFF,TGTGCCAGCAGTTTTGCGGGGAAAAACACCGGGGAGCTGTTTTTT,few,TRBJ2-2,TRBV12-3/TRBV12-4,-
CAKQTGPSYEQYF,TGTGCCAAGCAGACAGGACCCTCCTACGAGCAGTACTTC,-,TRBJ2-7,TRBV28,-
CAWSVRPRGNYNSPLHF,TGTGCCTGGAGTGTACGCCCCAGGGGGAACTATAATTCACCCCTCCACTTT,-,TRBJ1-6,TRBV30,TRBD1
CASSQDRLVSPLHF,TGCGCCAGCAGCCAAGATCGACTAGTCTCACCCCTCCACTTT,-,TRBJ1-6,TRBV4-3,-
CASSGRQVPFTEAFF,TGTGCCAGCAGTGGAAGACAGGTTCCCTTCACTGAAGCTTTCTTT,-,TRBJ1-1,TRBV6-1,-
CASSRGLNIQYF,TGTGCCAGCAGCCGGGGACTAAACATTCAGTACTTC,few,TRBJ2-4,TRBV11-2,-
CASSLEGRGEQYF,TGTGCCAGCAGTTTAGAGGGGAGAGGCGAGCAGTACTTC,few,TRBJ2-7,TRBV12-3/TRBV12-4,-
CSARSPRGTEAFF,TGCAGTGCTAGAAGCCCCAGGGGGACTGAAGCTTTCTTT,once,TRBJ1-1,TRBV20-1,TRBD1
CASSLDDRGLSPLHF,TGTGCCAGCAGCTTAGATGACAGGGGGCTTTCACCCCTCCACTTT,-,TRBJ1-6,TRBV7-6,TRBD1
CSASVQLLEAFF,TGCAGTGCTAGCGTGCAGCTACTTGAAGCTTTCTTT,-,TRBJ1-1,TRBV20-1,-
CAISSNRGLAAEAFF,TGTGCCATCAGTTCAAACAGGGGGCTGGCTGCTGAAGCTTTCTTT,-,TRBJ1-1,TRBV10-3,TRBD1
CASSQSGRHEQFF,TGTGCCAGCAGCCAGAGCGGGAGGCATGAGCAGTTCTTC,few,TRBJ2-1,TRBV7-2,TRBD2
CASSLKAPGEGPSEQFF,TGTGCCAGCAGCTTAAAGGCTCCGGGAGAGGGCCCCTCTGAGCAGTTCTTC,-,TRBJ2-1,TRBV7-9,-
CSARPHTTSTNTGELFF,TGCAGTGCTAGACCCCACACGACTAGTACTAACACCGGGGAGCTGTTTTTT,few,TRBJ2-2,TRBV20-1,-
CASTTGLLNTGELFF,TGTGCCAGCACGACAGGACTCCTGAACACCGGGGAGCTGTTTTTT,-,TRBJ2-2,TRBV18,-
CAISERRQGPSYNSPLHF,TGTGCCATCAGTGAAAGGAGACAGGGGCCTTCCTATAATTCACCCCTCCACTTT,-,TRBJ1-6,TRBV10-3,TRBD1
CASSLVDEGKLFF,TGCGCCAGCAGCTTGGTGGACGAAGGGAAACTGTTTTTT,few,TRBJ1-4,TRBV5-1,-
CSAYQGEGGTDTQYF,TGCAGTGCCTATCAGGGGGAGGGGGGCACAGATACGCAGTATTTT,-,TRBJ2-3,TRBV20-1,-
CSVADRGATEAFF,TGCAGCGTTGCGGACAGGGGGGCCACTGAAGCTTTCTTT,few,TRBJ1-1,TRBV29-1,TRBD1
CSAPPGRYTF,TGCAGTGCACCACCCGGCCGCTACACCTTC,few,TRBJ1-2,TRBV20-1,-
CASSLAQARNTEAFF,TGTGCCAGCAGCTTGGCGCAGGCCAGGAACACTGAAGCTTTCTTT,-,TRBJ1-1,TRBV5-4,-
CSARDYRGAAEAFF,TGCAGTGCTAGAGATTACAGGGGGGCTGCTGAAGCTTTCTTT,-,TRBJ1-1,TRBV20-1,TRBD1
CASSPTRQGLGEQYF,TGTGCCAGCAGCCCGACCCGACAGGGATTGGGGGAGCAGTACTTC,few,TRBJ2-7,TRBV7-9,TRBD1
CAWSYRDKGTQYF,TGTGCCTGGAGTTACAGGGATAAGGGGACCCAGTACTTC,-,TRBJ2-5,TRBV30,-
CASSYSLGIGSEKLFF,TGTGCCAGCAGTTACTCCTTGGGCATAGGGAGTGAAAAACTGTTTTTT,-,TRBJ1-4,TRBV6-5,-
CASSIGTGGTYGYTF,TGTGCCAGCAGCATCGGGACAGGGGGCACCTATGGCTACACCTTC,-,TRBJ1-2,TRBV7-2,TRBD1
CASSQGQEYYGYTF,TGTGCCAGCAGCCAAGGACAGGAGTACTATGGCTACACCTTC,-,TRBJ1-2,TRBV5-6,TRBD1
CSVDTQRGNNEQFF,TGCAGCGTTGACACCCAGCGGGGGAACAATGAGCAGTTCTTC,-,TRBJ2-1,TRBV29-1,TRBD2
CSVTRTVMNTEAFF,TGCAGCGTTACCCGGACGGTTATGAACACTGAAGCTTTCTTT,few,TRBJ1-1,TRBV29-1,-
CASSQDRRFAGAGELFF,TGCGCCAGCAGCCAAGATAGACGGTTTGCGGGGGCCGGGGAGCTGTTTTTT,-,TRBJ2-2,TRBV4-1,TRBD2
CSARTSGSISYNEQFF,TGCAGTGCACGGACTAGCGGGAGTATTTCCTACAATGAGCAGTTCTTC,few,TRBJ2-1,TRBV20-1,TRBD2
CASRPVSGANVLTF,TGTGCCTCTCGACCGGTTTCTGGGGCCAACGTCCTGACTTTC,many,TRBJ2-6,TRBV6-1,-
CASSFLGQGQGYTF,TGTGCCAGCAGTTTCCTCGGGCAGGGGCAAGGCTACACCTTC,few,TRBJ1-2,TRBV12-3/TRBV12-4,-
CASSFGPSRTYEQYF,TGTGCCAGCAGCTTCGGGCCGTCCCGAACTTACGAGCAGTACTTC,-,TRBJ2-7,TRBV11-2,-
CASSSINRALRTGELFF,TGTGCCAGCAGCTCAATAAACCGGGCCTTAAGGACCGGGGAGCTGTTTTTT,-,TRBJ2-2,TRBV7-2,-
CASSSGLAGGRVTGELFF,TGTGCCAGCAGTAGTGGACTAGCGGGAGGGCGTGTCACCGGGGAGCTGTTTTTT,few,TRBJ2-2,TRBV7-6,TRBD2
CASTDRSPSYEQYF,TGTGCCAGCACTGACAGGAGTCCATCCTACGAGCAGTACTTC,-,TRBJ2-7,TRBV6-2/TRBV6-3,-